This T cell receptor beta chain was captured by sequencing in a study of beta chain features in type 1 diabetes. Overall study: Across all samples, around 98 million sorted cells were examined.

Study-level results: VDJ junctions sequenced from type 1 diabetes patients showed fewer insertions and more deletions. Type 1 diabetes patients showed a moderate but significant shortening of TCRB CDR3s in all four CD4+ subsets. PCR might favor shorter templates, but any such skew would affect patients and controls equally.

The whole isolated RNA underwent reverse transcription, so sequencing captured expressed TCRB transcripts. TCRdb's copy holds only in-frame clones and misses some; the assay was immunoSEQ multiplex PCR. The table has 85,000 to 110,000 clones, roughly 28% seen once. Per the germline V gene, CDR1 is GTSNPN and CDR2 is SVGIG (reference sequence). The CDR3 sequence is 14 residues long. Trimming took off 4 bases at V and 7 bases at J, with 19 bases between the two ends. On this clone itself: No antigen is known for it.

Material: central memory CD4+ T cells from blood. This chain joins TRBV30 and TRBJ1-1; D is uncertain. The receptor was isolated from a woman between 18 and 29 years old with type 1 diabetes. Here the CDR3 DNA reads TGTGCCTGGACCGAGGGCCCCCTGGGAAGTGAAGCTTTCTTT. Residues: CAWTEGPLGSEAFF. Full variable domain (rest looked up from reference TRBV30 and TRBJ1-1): SQTIHQWPATLVQPVGSPLSLECTVEGTSNPNLYWYRQAAGRGLQLLFYSVGIGQISSEVPQNLSASRPQDRQFILSSKKLLLSDSGFYLCAWTEGPLGSEAFFGQGTRLTVV.